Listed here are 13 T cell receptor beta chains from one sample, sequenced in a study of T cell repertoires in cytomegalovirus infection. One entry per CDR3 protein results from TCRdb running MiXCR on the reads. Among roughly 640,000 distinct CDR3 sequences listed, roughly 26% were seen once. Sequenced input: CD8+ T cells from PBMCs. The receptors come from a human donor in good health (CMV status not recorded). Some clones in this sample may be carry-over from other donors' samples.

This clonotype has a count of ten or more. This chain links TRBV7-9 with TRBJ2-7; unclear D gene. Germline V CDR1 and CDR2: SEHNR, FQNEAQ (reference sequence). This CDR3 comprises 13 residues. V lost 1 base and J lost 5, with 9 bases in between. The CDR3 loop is CASSLVGYHEQYF. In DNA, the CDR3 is TGTGCCAGCAGCTTAGTGGGGTACCACGAGCAGTACTTC.

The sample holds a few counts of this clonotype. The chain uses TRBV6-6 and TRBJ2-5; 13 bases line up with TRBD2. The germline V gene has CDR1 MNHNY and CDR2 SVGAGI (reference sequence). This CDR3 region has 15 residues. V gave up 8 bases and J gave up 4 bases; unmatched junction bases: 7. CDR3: CASSWTSGGGETQYF. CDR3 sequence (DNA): TGTGCCAGCTCCTGGACTAGCGGGGGCGGAGAGACCCAGTACTTC.

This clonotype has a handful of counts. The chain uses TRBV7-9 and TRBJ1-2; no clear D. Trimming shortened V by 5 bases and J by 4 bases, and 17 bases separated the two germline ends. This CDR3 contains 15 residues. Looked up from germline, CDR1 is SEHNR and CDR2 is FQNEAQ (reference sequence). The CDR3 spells CASSKSPAVAYGYTF. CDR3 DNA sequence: TGTGCCAGCAGCAAATCCCCCGCGGTAGCCTATGGCTACACCTTC.

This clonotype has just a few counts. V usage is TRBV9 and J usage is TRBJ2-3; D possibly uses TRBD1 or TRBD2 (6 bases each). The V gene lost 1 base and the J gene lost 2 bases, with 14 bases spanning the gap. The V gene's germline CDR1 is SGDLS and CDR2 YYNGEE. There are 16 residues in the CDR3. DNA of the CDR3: TGTGCCAGCAGCGTAAACCCGGGGGCGAACACAGATACGCAGTATTTT. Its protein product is CASSVNPGANTDTQYF.

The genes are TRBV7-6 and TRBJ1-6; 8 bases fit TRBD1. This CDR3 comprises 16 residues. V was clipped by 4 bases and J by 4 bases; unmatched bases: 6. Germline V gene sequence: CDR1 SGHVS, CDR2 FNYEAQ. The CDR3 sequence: CASSSTGEGYNSPLHF. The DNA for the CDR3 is TGTGCCAGCAGCTCGACAGGGGAGGGTTATAATTCACCCCTCCACTTT.

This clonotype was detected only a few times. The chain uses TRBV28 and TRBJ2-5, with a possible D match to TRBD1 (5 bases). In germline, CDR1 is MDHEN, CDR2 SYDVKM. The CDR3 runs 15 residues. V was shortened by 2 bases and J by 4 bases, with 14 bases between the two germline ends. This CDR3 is CASSLVVGQSETQYF. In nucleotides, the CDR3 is TGTGCCAGCAGTTTAGTGGTAGGACAATCAGAGACCCAGTACTTC.

Written as DNA, the CDR3 is TGTGCCATCAGCGCCGGGACAGGGAGTTACGAGCAGTTCTTC. This codes for CAISAGTGSYEQFF. The chain uses TRBV10-3 and TRBJ2-1; 9 bases match TRBD1. V lost 6 bases, J lost 10 bases, and 10 bases stayed unmatched. In germline, CDR1 is ENHRY, CDR2 SYGVKD. There are 14 residues in the CDR3.

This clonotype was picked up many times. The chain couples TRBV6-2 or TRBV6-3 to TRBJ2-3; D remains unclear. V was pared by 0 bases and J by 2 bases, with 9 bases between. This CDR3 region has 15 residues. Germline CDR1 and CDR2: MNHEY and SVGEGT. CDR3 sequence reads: CASSYSTLVTDTQYF. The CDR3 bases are TGTGCCAGCAGTTACTCGACTTTGGTCACAGATACGCAGTATTTT.

In DNA form, the CDR3 reads TGTGCCAGCAGTTTCGCCGGGACTCTTACCGGGGAGCTGTTTTTT. Its translation: CASSFAGTLTGELFF. The chain employs TRBV27 and TRBJ2-2; D possibly corresponds to TRBD2 (6 bases). V dropped 3 bases and J dropped 5 bases, with 13 bases sitting between them. Germline assignment: CDR1 MNHEY and CDR2 SMNVEV (reference sequence). This CDR3 region has 15 residues.

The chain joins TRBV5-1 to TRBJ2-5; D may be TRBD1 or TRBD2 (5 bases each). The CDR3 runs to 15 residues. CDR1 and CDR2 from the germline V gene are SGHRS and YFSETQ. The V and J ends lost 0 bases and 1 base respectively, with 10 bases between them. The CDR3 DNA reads TGCGCCAGCAGCTTGGAAAGGGACGCCCAAGAGACCCAGTACTTC. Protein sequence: CASSLERDAQETQYF.

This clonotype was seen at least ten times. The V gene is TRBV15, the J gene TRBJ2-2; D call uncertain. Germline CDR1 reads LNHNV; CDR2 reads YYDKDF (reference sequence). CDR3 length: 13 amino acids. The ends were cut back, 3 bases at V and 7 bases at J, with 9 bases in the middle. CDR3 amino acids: CATSSKTIGELFF. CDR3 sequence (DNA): TGTGCCACCAGCAGCAAGACAATCGGGGAGCTGTTTTTT.

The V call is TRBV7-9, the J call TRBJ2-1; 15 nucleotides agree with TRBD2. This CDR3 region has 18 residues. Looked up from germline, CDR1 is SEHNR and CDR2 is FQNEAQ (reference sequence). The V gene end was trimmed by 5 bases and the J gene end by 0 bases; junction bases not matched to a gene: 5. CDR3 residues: CASSGGTSGGRSYNEQFF. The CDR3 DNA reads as TGTGCCAGCAGCGGCGGGACTAGCGGGGGGCGCTCCTACAATGAGCAGTTCTTC.

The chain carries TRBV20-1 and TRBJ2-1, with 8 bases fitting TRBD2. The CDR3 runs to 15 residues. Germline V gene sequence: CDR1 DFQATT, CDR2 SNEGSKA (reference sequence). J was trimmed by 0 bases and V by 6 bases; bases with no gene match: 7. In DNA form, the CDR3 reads TGCAGTGCCCCCCCGACTAGCGTCTCCTACAATGAGCAGTTCTTC. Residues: CSAPPTSVSYNEQFF.